Below, 10 T cell receptor beta chains from the same sample are listed, as sequenced in a study of blood T cells in healthy people across ages (dated by TCRdb to between 2014 and 2017). The library was prepared using 5' RACE. A second about 7 to 11 cycle PCR used a sample-barcoded 5' primer and a J-beta primer mix. TCRdb handled the public reads itself, with Q25 trimming in fastp and clone calling in MiXCR, and kept productive beta chains. Every distinct CDR3 protein forms one entry, paired with its most common genes and DNA. The sample yields some 1,800,000 distinct CDR3 sequences; roughly two fifths were counted once. The ten largest clonotypes hold around 23% of the sample. Sequencing was performed on blood. The receptor set was obtained from a human donor in good health.

The gene calls are TRBV5-6 and TRBJ1-1; D call uncertain. V shed 2 bases and J shed 1 base, with 15 bases lying between them. From germline, CDR1 is SGHDT and CDR2 YYEEEE. This CDR3 is 16 amino acids long. The CDR3: CASSLGPEGWNTEAFF. In DNA, the CDR3 is TGTGCCAGCAGCTTAGGACCGGAGGGATGGAACACTGAAGCTTTCTTT.

The chain links TRBV4-1 to TRBJ2-1; possible D gene TRBD1, 6 bases. This CDR3 region has 14 residues. V lost 8 bases and J lost 1, with 12 bases in between. Germline assignment: CDR1 MGHRA and CDR2 YSYEKL. For the CDR3, the DNA is TGCGCCAGCGGTACAGGGAAATCCTACAATGAGCAGTTCTTC. Protein sequence: CASGTGKSYNEQFF.

The chain carries TRBV29-1 and TRBJ2-7; D is tentatively TRBD1 or TRBD2 (6 bases each). Judging by the DNA end, TRBJ2-5 fits better; the J call may be wrong. Germline CDR1 SQVTM, CDR2 ANQGSEA. The CDR3 is 12 residues long. CDR3 DNA sequence: TGCAGCGTTGATGGGGGGCGGGAGACCCAGTACTTC. Protein product: CSVDGGRETQYF.

The chain is built from TRBV20-1 and TRBJ2-3, with unresolved D. Germline loops: CDR1 DFQATT, CDR2 SNEGSKA (reference sequence). The CDR3 has 12 residues. Trimming pared 4 bases from V and 4 bases from J, leaving 9 bases between. The CDR3: CSAKDSPDTQYF. The CDR3 DNA is TGCAGTGCTAAGGATTCCCCAGATACGCAGTATTTT.

The rearrangement joins TRBV12-3 or TRBV12-4 to TRBJ2-7, with 9 bases lining up with TRBD1. The length of the CDR3 is 15 residues. J gave up 3 bases and V 6 bases, and 9 bases lay outside the gene matches. The CDR3 region is CASRAGTGRVYEQYF. The DNA of the CDR3 is TGTGCCAGCAGGGCCGGGACAGGGAGAGTCTACGAGCAGTACTTC.

The J gene is TRBJ2-4, the V gene TRBV11-2, with 7 bases identical to TRBD2. V dropped 5 bases and J dropped 7; count of bases not matched to a gene: 11. Germline V gene lookup returns CDR1 SGHAT and CDR2 FQNNGV. The CDR3 extends over 15 amino acids. CDR3 amino acids: CASSAEKGRGNIQYF. CDR3 nucleotides: TGTGCCAGCAGCGCCGAGAAGGGGCGGGGGAACATTCAGTACTTC. Complete variable domain (other parts from reference TRBV11-2 and TRBJ2-4): EAGVAQSPRYKIIEKRQSVAFWCNPISGHATLYWYQQILGQGPKLLIQFQNNGVVDDSQLPKDRFSAERLKGVDSTLKIQPAKLEDSAVYLCASSAEKGRGNIQYFGAGTRLSVL.

There are a few counts of this clonotype. The V gene is TRBV18, the J gene TRBJ2-1; no reliable D call. The ends were cut back, 2 bases at V and 0 bases at J, with 8 bases in the middle. The CDR3 extends over 15 amino acids. Per germline, CDR1 KGHSH and CDR2 LQKENI. This CDR3 is CASSPTASSYNEQFF. In DNA form, the CDR3 reads TGTGCCAGCTCACCAACAGCCTCCTCCTACAATGAGCAGTTCTTC.

The rearrangement joins TRBV28 to TRBJ1-2; D is ambiguous. The CDR3 is made up of 11 amino acids. Germline CDR1 reads MDHEN; CDR2 reads SYDVKM. Trimming removed 10 bases from V and 1 base from J, with 7 bases in between. The CDR3 nucleotides read TGTGCCACCGCTGTTAACTATGGCTACACCTTC. Amino acid sequence: CATAVNYGYTF.

This clonotype was counted between two and nine times. The CDR3 DNA follows: TGCAGTGCCCAGGGACAGGGAGCCCTGTTTAATGAAAAACTGTTTTTT. Encoded protein: CSAQGQGALFNEKLFF. The chain uses TRBV20-1 and TRBJ1-4, with 9 bases matching TRBD1. The CDR3 totals 16 residues. The V gene's germline CDR1 is DFQATT and CDR2 SNEGSKA (reference sequence). The V gene end was trimmed by 6 bases and the J gene end by 4 bases; junction bases not matched to a gene: 12.

This clonotype was counted at least ten times. As DNA, the CDR3 is TGTGCCAGCAGCGGTTCACCTTATGGCTACACCTTC. Amino acid sequence: CASSGSPYGYTF. The chain recombines TRBV6-2 or TRBV6-3 with TRBJ1-2, with D unresolved. The CDR3 is 12 amino acids. Per the germline V gene, CDR1 is MNHEY and CDR2 is SVGEGT. Trimming cost V 6 bases and J 5 bases, with 10 bases left between them.